A selection of T cell receptor beta chains follows, all from one sample in a study of cytomegalovirus exposure and HLA in healthy donors. TCRdb's table, derived via immunoSEQ multiplex PCR, lists solely in-frame clones and lacks some. The repertoire holds 150,000 to 200,000 clones, 70% to 85% seen once, with 2% to 2.5% in the top ten. The sequenced sample consisted of PBMCs. These receptors were collected from a human donor in good health. Both conserved end residues are part of each CDR3. Each record gives: V gene, J gene, D gene, clone size, CDR3 DNA, CDR3 protein. A D gene is named only where the DNA matches it firmly. The size of a clone is reported for some rows only, either as once, few or many, or as a class for expanded clones.

V gene: TRBV7-3
J gene: TRBJ2-7
D gene: NA
clone size: NA
CDR3 DNA: TGTGCCAGCAGCTTAACTCGGGACACAGCCTACGAGCAGTACTTC
CDR3 protein: CASSLTRDTAYEQYF

V gene: TRBV28
J gene: TRBJ2-7
D gene: NA
clone size: few
CDR3 DNA: TGTGCCAGCAGTTTACAGGGGTGGCTAGGTGAGCAGTACTTC
CDR3 protein: CASSLQGWLGEQYF

V gene: TRBV4-1
J gene: TRBJ2-1
D gene: NA
clone size: NA
CDR3 DNA: TGCGCCAGCAGCCAAGAAGGGGCGGATTCCTACAATGAGCAGTTCTTC
CDR3 protein: CASSQEGADSYNEQFF

V gene: TRBV6-5
J gene: TRBJ2-7
D gene: NA
clone size: NA
CDR3 DNA: TGTGCCAGCAGCCGGACAGCATACGAGCAGTACTTC
CDR3 protein: CASSRTAYEQYF

V gene: TRBV30
J gene: TRBJ1-2
D gene: NA
clone size: NA
CDR3 DNA: TGTGCCTGGGTCCATTTCCGGGGCTACACCTTC
CDR3 protein: CAWVHFRGYTF

V gene: TRBV6-4
J gene: TRBJ2-3
D gene: TRBD1
clone size: NA
CDR3 DNA: TGTGCCAGCAGTCCGACAGGGAGCACAGATACGCAGTATTTT
CDR3 protein: CASSPTGSTDTQYF

V gene: TRBV7-2
J gene: TRBJ1-5
D gene: NA
clone size: NA
CDR3 DNA: TGTGCCAGCAGCCCCAACGGGGGAGTCCAGGGGCCCCAGCATTTT
CDR3 protein: CASSPNGGVQGPQHF

V gene: TRBV25-1
J gene: TRBJ2-5
D gene: NA
clone size: few
CDR3 DNA: TGTGCCAGCAGCAGGGAGACCCAGTACTTC
CDR3 protein: CASSRETQYF

V gene: TRBV19
J gene: TRBJ1-5
D gene: TRBD1
clone size: NA
CDR3 DNA: TGTGCCAGTAGTGTACAGGGGTTGGAGCAGCCCCAGCATTTT
CDR3 protein: CASSVQGLEQPQHF

V gene: TRBV27
J gene: TRBJ1-1
D gene: NA
clone size: once
CDR3 DNA: TGTGCCAGCAGTCCAGATTTAGGTTGGGACACCACTGAAGCTTTCTTT
CDR3 protein: CASSPDLGWDTTEAFF

V gene: TRBV5-5
J gene: TRBJ2-7
D gene: TRBD1
clone size: NA
CDR3 DNA: TGTGCTAGCGTGACAGGGGGTGACGAGCAGTACTTC
CDR3 protein: CASVTGGDEQYF

V gene: TRBV9
J gene: TRBJ1-1
D gene: NA
clone size: NA
CDR3 DNA: TGTGCCAGCAGCGTAGGAATTAAGACAGGAGTGAACACTGAAGCTTTCTTT
CDR3 protein: CASSVGIKTGVNTEAFF

V gene: TRBV19
J gene: TRBJ2-7
D gene: NA
clone size: NA
CDR3 DNA: TGTGCCAGTAGCCAGGGACACTACGAGCAGTACTTC
CDR3 protein: CASSQGHYEQYF

V gene: TRBV12-5
J gene: TRBJ2-7
D gene: NA
clone size: once
CDR3 DNA: TGTGCTAGCCGAAGACTTTCCTACGAGCAGTACTTC
CDR3 protein: CASRRLSYEQYF

V gene: TRBV2
J gene: TRBJ1-2
D gene: TRBD1
clone size: NA
CDR3 DNA: TGTGCCAGCATGGTCAGGGGGCCTGGCTACACCTTC
CDR3 protein: CASMVRGPGYTF

V gene: TRBV30
J gene: TRBJ1-6
D gene: NA
clone size: NA
CDR3 DNA: TGTGCCTGGAGCGTAGGGGGTTCCAATTCACCCCTCCACTTT
CDR3 protein: CAWSVGGSNSPLHF

V gene: TRBV21-1
J gene: TRBJ1-2
D gene: NA
clone size: NA
CDR3 DNA: TGTGCCAGCAGCACTCAACCGGGACAGAGCTTCTATGGCTACACCTTC
CDR3 protein: CASSTQPGQSFYGYTF

V gene: TRBV5-1
J gene: TRBJ2-1
D gene: NA
clone size: NA
CDR3 DNA: TGCGCCAGCAGCCTCAGCTCCTACAATGAGCAGTTCTTC
CDR3 protein: CASSLSSYNEQFF

V gene: TRBV7-2
J gene: TRBJ2-3
D gene: TRBD2
clone size: once
CDR3 DNA: TGTGCCAGCAGCGCTCCGGGACTAGCGGGGGGGCCGGGCACAGATACGCAGTATTTT
CDR3 protein: CASSAPGLAGGPGTDTQYF

V gene: TRBV5-4
J gene: TRBJ2-2
D gene: TRBD1
clone size: NA
CDR3 DNA: TGTGCCAGCAGCCCCCCGACAGGGTTTAACACCGGGGAGCTGTTTTTT
CDR3 protein: CASSPPTGFNTGELFF

V gene: TRBV6-5
J gene: TRBJ1-1
D gene: NA
clone size: NA
CDR3 DNA: TGTGCCAGCAGTTCACTTGGTCGTGAAGCTTTCTTT
CDR3 protein: CASSSLGREAFF

V gene: TRBV11-2
J gene: TRBJ2-1
D gene: TRBD1
clone size: NA
CDR3 DNA: TGTGCCAGCAGCCACCTGACAGGGGCATATGAGCAGTTCTTC
CDR3 protein: CASSHLTGAYEQFF

V gene: TRBV19
J gene: TRBJ1-2
D gene: NA
clone size: NA
CDR3 DNA: TGTGCCAGTACCCTGACAGGAGAACTCTATGGCTACACCTTC
CDR3 protein: CASTLTGELYGYTF

V gene: TRBV18
J gene: TRBJ1-1
D gene: NA
clone size: NA
CDR3 DNA: TGTGCCAGCTCACCACGGCCCGACACTGAAGCTTTCTTT
CDR3 protein: CASSPRPDTEAFF

V gene: TRBV5-6
J gene: TRBJ2-3
D gene: TRBD2
clone size: few
CDR3 DNA: TGTGCCAGCAGCCCACTAGCGGGGGGCACAGATACGCAGTATTTT
CDR3 protein: CASSPLAGGTDTQYF

V gene: TRBV27
J gene: TRBJ2-1
D gene: TRBD2
clone size: once
CDR3 DNA: TGTGCCAGCAGTTTATTAGCGGGGGTTCCCAATGAGCAGTTCTTC
CDR3 protein: CASSLLAGVPNEQFF

V gene: TRBV7-6
J gene: TRBJ2-5
D gene: NA
clone size: NA
CDR3 DNA: TGTGCCAGCAGCCTAGAACTCGGTGTGGAGACCCAGTACTTC
CDR3 protein: CASSLELGVETQYF

V gene: TRBV4-3
J gene: TRBJ1-2
D gene: NA
clone size: NA
CDR3 DNA: TGCGCCAGCAGCATGGGAGACTATGGCTACACCTTC
CDR3 protein: CASSMGDYGYTF

V gene: TRBV6-5
J gene: TRBJ2-5
D gene: TRBD2
clone size: NA
CDR3 DNA: TGTGCCAGCAGTTACGGCGGGGGGGCCGTTGAGACCCAGTACTTC
CDR3 protein: CASSYGGGAVETQYF

V gene: TRBV4-1
J gene: TRBJ2-3
D gene: NA
clone size: NA
CDR3 DNA: TGCGCCAGCAGCCAAGATAGGGGGGACTATAGCACAGATACGCAGTATTTT
CDR3 protein: CASSQDRGDYSTDTQYF

V gene: TRBV19
J gene: TRBJ2-1
D gene: NA
clone size: few
CDR3 DNA: TGTGCCAGTAGTATCGGGAAGGGGGACAATGAGCAGTTCTTC
CDR3 protein: CASSIGKGDNEQFF

V gene: TRBV7-2
J gene: TRBJ1-6
D gene: NA
clone size: NA
CDR3 DNA: TGTGCCAGCAGCTTAGGAGCAGGGTTGATTGATTCACCCCTCCACTTT
CDR3 protein: CASSLGAGLIDSPLHF

V gene: TRBV5-4
J gene: TRBJ2-4
D gene: TRBD1
clone size: NA
CDR3 DNA: TGTGCCAGCAGCTTGTTAGGGACAGGGGAATTAGCCAAAAACATTCAGTACTTC
CDR3 protein: CASSLLGTGELAKNIQYF